What follows is one T cell receptor beta chain and its context. Clones were read by immunoSEQ multiplex PCR, and TCRdb kept only the in-frame ones, dropping some. This sample has roughly 48,000 clones, with approximately 80% found just once. The V end was cut by 7 bases, the J end by 8 bases, with 16 bases between. From germline, CDR1 is SGHRS and CDR2 YFSETQ. The CDR3 has 14 residues. These data originate in a study of blood T cell repertoires in COVID-19. At the level of the study: T cells, B-cell-depleted T cells, or PBMCs supplied cDNA or gDNA.

This chain joins TRBV5-1 and TRBJ1-6; possible D gene TRBD1, 5 bases. The sequence was collected from a man aged 65 to 85 with acute or convalescent COVID-19. Sequencing input: peripheral blood. The CDR3 DNA is TGCGCCAGCGCCGCATCAGGGCTAGATTCACCCCTCCACTTT. Protein: CASAASGLDSPLHF.